The T cell receptor beta chain under discussion was sequenced for a study of blood T cell repertoires in COVID-19. This clone was counted a single time. The CDR3 has 12 residues. The germline V gene encodes CDR1 KGHDR and CDR2 SFDVKD. The germline V and J ends were trimmed by 9 bases and 6 bases, with 14 bases remaining between them. Sequencing used immunoSEQ multiplex PCR; TCRdb keeps in-frame clones, though not all of them. Among around 72,000 clones listed, roughly 87% were seen once. Sequencing was carried out using peripheral blood. The chain recombines TRBV24-1 with TRBJ2-7, with D possibly being TRBD2 (5 bases). The receptor was isolated from a woman in her 50s with acute or convalescent COVID-19. The CDR3 DNA sequence: TGTGCCACCGAGGCTCGGGCGGGCGAGCAGTACTTC. Protein: CATEARAGEQYF.